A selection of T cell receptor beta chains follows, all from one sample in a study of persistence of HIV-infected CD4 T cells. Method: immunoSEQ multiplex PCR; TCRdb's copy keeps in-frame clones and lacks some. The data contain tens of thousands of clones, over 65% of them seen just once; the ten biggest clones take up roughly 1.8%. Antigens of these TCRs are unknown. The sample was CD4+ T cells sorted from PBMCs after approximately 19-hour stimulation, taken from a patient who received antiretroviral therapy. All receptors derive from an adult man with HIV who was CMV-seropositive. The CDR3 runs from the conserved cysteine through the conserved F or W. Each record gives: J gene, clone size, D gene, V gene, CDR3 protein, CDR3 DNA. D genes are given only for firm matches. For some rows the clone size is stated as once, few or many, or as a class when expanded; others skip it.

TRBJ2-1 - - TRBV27 CASSSGPVYNEQFF TGTGCCAGCAGTTCAGGTCCGGTCTACAATGAGCAGTTCTTC
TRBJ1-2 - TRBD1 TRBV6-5 CASSSGDSRRDGYTF TGTGCCAGCAGTTCGGGGGACAGCCGTCGGGATGGCTACACCTTC
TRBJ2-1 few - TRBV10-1 CASSGSSYNEQFF TGCGCCAGCAGTGGCAGCTCCTACAATGAGCAGTTCTTC
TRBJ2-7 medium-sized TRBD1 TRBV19 CASSAPGQGGDEQYF TGTGCCAGTAGTGCGCCGGGACAGGGAGGAGACGAGCAGTACTTC
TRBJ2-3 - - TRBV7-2 CASSLAPGAAGTQYF TGTGCCAGCAGCTTAGCTCCGGGAGCCGCCGGTACGCAGTATTTT
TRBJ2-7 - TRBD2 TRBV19 CASSLRTSASYEQYF TGTGCCAGTAGTTTGCGGACTAGCGCCTCCTACGAGCAGTACTTC
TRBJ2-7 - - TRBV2 CASSERGQAYEQYF TGTGCCAGCAGTGAAAGAGGACAAGCCTACGAGCAGTACTTC
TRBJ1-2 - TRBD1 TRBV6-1 CASSEMGQVTHYGYTF TGTGCCAGCAGTGAGATGGGACAGGTCACGCATTATGGCTACACCTTC
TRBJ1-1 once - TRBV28 CASRRTDDQYPTEAFF TGTGCCAGTCGGCGGACGGACGACCAGTACCCTACTGAAGCTTTCTTT
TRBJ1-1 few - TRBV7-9 CASRPTGSTEAFF TGTGCCAGCAGACCCACAGGGTCCACTGAAGCTTTCTTT
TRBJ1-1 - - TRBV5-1 CASKAQRDTEAFF TGCGCCAGTAAAGCCCAAAGGGACACTGAAGCTTTCTTT
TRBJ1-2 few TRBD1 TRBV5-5 CASSSVQGKGIGYTF TGTGCCAGCAGCTCTGTACAGGGGAAGGGAATAGGCTACACCTTC
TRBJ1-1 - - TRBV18 CASSLSDGKKTEAFF TGTGCCAGCTCACTAAGCGACGGGAAGAAAACTGAAGCTTTCTTT
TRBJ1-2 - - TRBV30 CACTGTDGYTF TGTGCCTGTACAGGGACCGATGGCTACACCTTC
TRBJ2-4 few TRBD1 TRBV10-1 CASSRDRDNIQYF TGCGCCAGCAGTAGGGACAGGGATAACATTCAGTACTTC
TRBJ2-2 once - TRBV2 CASSEQGGGELFF TGTGCCAGCAGTGAACAGGGTGGCGGGGAGCTGTTTTTT
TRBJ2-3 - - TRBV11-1 CASSPQLSTDTQYF TGTGCCAGCAGCCCCCAGTTAAGCACAGATACGCAGTATTTT
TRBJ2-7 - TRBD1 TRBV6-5 CASSQQGYEQYF TGTGCCAGCAGTCAACAGGGGTACGAGCAGTACTTC
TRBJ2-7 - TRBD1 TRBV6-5 CASSYSGQGIYEQYF TGTGCCAGCAGTTATTCCGGACAGGGAATATACGAGCAGTACTTC
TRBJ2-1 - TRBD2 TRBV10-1 CASSRRTSGGAHEQFF TGCGCCAGCAGCCGGAGGACTAGCGGGGGGGCACATGAGCAGTTCTTC
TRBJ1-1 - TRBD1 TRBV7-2 CASLPGQGTFEAFF TGTGCCAGCTTACCGGGACAGGGGACCTTTGAAGCTTTCTTT
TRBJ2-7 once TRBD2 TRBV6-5 CASLAGGALYEQYF TGTGCCAGCCTAGCGGGGGGGGCCCTCTACGAGCAGTACTTC
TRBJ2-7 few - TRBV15 CATSRDRGSYEQYF TGTGCCACCAGCAGAGATCGGGGGAGTTACGAGCAGTACTTC
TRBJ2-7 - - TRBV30 CAWTNKGEQYF TGTGCCTGGACCAACAAGGGCGAGCAGTACTTC
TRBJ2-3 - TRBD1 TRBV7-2 CASSSGQQIFLSTDTQYF TGTGCCAGCAGCTCGGGACAGCAGATATTCCTAAGCACAGATACGCAGTATTTT
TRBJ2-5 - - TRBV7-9 CASSLSETQYF TGTGCCAGCAGCTTATCCGAGACCCAGTACTTC
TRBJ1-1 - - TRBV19 CASSTTGRMNTEAFF TGTGCCAGTAGTACTACAGGGAGGATGAACACTGAAGCTTTCTTT
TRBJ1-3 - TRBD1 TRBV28 CASSLDTGAYGNTIYF TGTGCCAGCAGTTTGGACACAGGGGCATACGGAAACACCATATATTTT
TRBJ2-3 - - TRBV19 CASSIDIGRVTDTQYF TGTGCCAGTAGTATAGATATCGGCAGGGTCACAGATACGCAGTATTTT
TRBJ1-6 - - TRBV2 CASSVTRTDSPLHF TGTGCCAGCAGTGTAACTCGGACAGATTCACCCCTCCACTTT
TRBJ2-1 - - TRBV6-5 CASRVYNEQFF TGTGCCAGCAGAGTGTACAATGAGCAGTTCTTC
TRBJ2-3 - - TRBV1 CTSSQERTSASPGDTQYF TGCACCAGCAGCCAAGAACGGACTAGCGCGTCCCCCGGAGATACGCAGTATTTT
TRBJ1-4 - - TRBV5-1 CASSLERGNEKLFF TGCGCCAGCAGCTTGGAACGGGGAAATGAAAAACTGTTTTTT
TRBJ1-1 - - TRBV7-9 CASSLTGTTEAFF TGTGCCAGCAGCTTAACAGGAACAACTGAAGCTTTCTTT
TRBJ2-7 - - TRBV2 CASRQGRSDEQYF TGTGCCAGCAGGCAGGGGCGGAGTGACGAGCAGTACTTC
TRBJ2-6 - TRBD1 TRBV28 CAVGKRDRGPGANVLTF TGTGCCGTAGGGAAACGGGACAGGGGGCCTGGGGCCAACGTCCTGACTTTC
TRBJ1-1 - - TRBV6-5 CASSYDWDKMNTEAFF TGTGCCAGCAGTTACGACTGGGACAAAATGAACACTGAAGCTTTCTTT
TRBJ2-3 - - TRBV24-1 CATSSVGGTTDTQYF TGTGCCACCAGTAGTGTTGGGGGGACGACAGATACGCAGTATTTT
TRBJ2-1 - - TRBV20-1 CSASAYNEQFF TGCAGTGCTAGTGCATACAATGAGCAGTTCTTC
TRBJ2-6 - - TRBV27 CTSSLSGANVLTF TGTACCAGCAGTTTAAGCGGGGCCAACGTCCTGACTTTC
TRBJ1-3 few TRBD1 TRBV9 CASSVAGGRNTIYF TGTGCCAGCAGCGTAGCAGGGGGCAGGAACACCATATATTTT
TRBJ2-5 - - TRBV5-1 CASSSPSETQYF TGCGCCAGCAGCTCCCCTTCGGAGACCCAGTACTTC
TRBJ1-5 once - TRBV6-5 CASSQYQPQHF TGTGCCAGCAGTCAGTATCAGCCCCAGCATTTT
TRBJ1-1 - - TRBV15 CATSRGPTGRNTEAFF TGTGCCACCAGCAGAGGCCCGACAGGCCGGAACACTGAAGCTTTCTTT
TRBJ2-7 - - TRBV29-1 CSVEGTRSASSYEQYF TGCAGCGTTGAAGGTACGCGGTCCGCCAGCTCCTACGAGCAGTACTTC
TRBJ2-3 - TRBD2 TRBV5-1 CASSLVSPSGGTDTQYF TGCGCCAGCAGCTTGGTTTCCCCTAGCGGTGGCACAGATACGCAGTATTTT
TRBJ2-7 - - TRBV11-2 CASSLGRGNYEQYF TGTGCCAGCAGCTTAGGACGCGGGAACTACGAGCAGTACTTC
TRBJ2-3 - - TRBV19 CASSGTVRTDTQYF TGTGCCAGTAGTGGGACGGTCCGCACAGATACGCAGTATTTT
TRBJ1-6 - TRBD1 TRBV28 CAAGTGINSPLHF TGTGCCGCCGGGACAGGTATTAATTCACCCCTCCACTTT
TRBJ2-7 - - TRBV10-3 CAISQAGSYEQYF TGTGCCATCTCCCAAGCTGGGTCCTACGAGCAGTACTTC
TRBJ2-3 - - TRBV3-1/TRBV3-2 CASRAGSTDTQYF TGTGCCAGCAGAGCAGGGAGCACAGATACGCAGTATTTT
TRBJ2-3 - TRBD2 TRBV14 CASSPRKRGGTDTQYF TGTGCCAGCAGCCCGAGAAAGCGGGGGGGCACAGATACGCAGTATTTT
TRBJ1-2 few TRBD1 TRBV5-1 CASSVRSGTGDNYGYTF TGCGCCAGCAGCGTAAGATCCGGGACAGGGGATAACTATGGCTACACCTTC